These 30 T cell receptor beta chains originate from one sample sequenced in a study of T cells in Graves' hyperthyroidism and ophthalmopathy. The TCR beta CDR3 regions underwent amplification using RNA transcripts as the source. The primer set for the first-round RT-PCR of the TCR CDR3 was HTBI. MiXCR, applied by TCRdb to the multiplex PCR reads, yields one record per CDR3 protein. The table lists about 640,000 distinct CDR3 sequences, more than 20% of them singletons. The specimen sequenced was blood. These receptors originate from a man aged 30 to 39 with Graves' ophthalmopathy.

The chain is built from TRBV30 and TRBJ2-5; TRBD2 matches 14 bases. This CDR3 has 15 amino acids. The ends lost 1 base at V and 5 bases at J; junction bases unmatched: 3. Germline V gene data show CDR1 as GTSNPN and CDR2 as SVGIG (reference sequence). CDR3 amino acids: CAWSAGTSGSETQYF. Here the CDR3 DNA reads TGTGCCTGGAGTGCCGGGACTAGCGGGAGTGAGACCCAGTACTTC.

The genes are TRBV20-1 and TRBJ2-7; D possibly corresponds to TRBD1 (6 bases). The V gene's germline CDR1 is DFQATT and CDR2 SNEGSKA (reference sequence). Trimming removed 5 bases from V and 2 bases from J, with 10 bases in between. This CDR3 has 12 residues. The CDR3 nucleotides read TGCAGTGCTCCCTGGACAGCCTACGAGCAGTACTTC. It codes for CSAPWTAYEQYF.

In its sample, this clonotype was seen a few times. Here the CDR3 DNA reads TGCGCCAGCAGCTTGTATAGGGGCAATGAGCAGTTCTTC. The encoded protein is CASSLYRGNEQFF. V gene TRBV5-1 combines with J gene TRBJ2-1; D perhaps matches TRBD1 (5 bases). CDR3 length: 13 amino acids. V lost 1 base, J lost 6 bases, and 8 bases lay in between. The germline CDR1 and CDR2 sequences are SGHRS and YFSETQ.

The rearrangement uses TRBV20-1 and TRBJ1-6; possible D gene TRBD1, 6 bases. V was clipped by 5 bases and J by 7 bases, with 9 bases between them. The CDR3 contains 12 residues. CDR1 is DFQATT and CDR2 is SNEGSKA in the germline V gene (reference sequence). The CDR3 DNA sequence: TGCAGTGCTGGACAGTTCAATTCACCCCTCCACTTT. Protein: CSAGQFNSPLHF.

The CDR3 spells CASSGGPLHF. As DNA, the CDR3 is TGTGCCAGCAGTGGGGGTCCCCTCCACTTT. V gene TRBV27 combines with J gene TRBJ1-6, with D possibly being TRBD1 (5 bases). The V gene lost 5 bases and the J gene lost 13 bases, with 6 bases spanning the gap. CDR3 length equals 10 residues. Germline-derived CDR1 and CDR2 are MNHEY and SMNVEV (reference sequence).

This clonotype was detected ten times or more. V and J are TRBV28 and TRBJ1-1, with a weak D call TRBD1 (6 bases). Germline V gene data show CDR1 as MDHEN and CDR2 as SYDVKM. V was shortened by 7 bases and J by 4 bases, with 13 bases between the two germline ends. This CDR3 is built from 13 residues. The CDR3, as DNA: TGTGCCAGCACTCCGGGGGCGGGCACTGAAGCTTTCTTT. Translated: CASTPGAGTEAFF.

This clonotype occurred many times. The chain is built from TRBV11-2 and TRBJ1-1; D not certain. The CDR3 runs 15 residues. V was cut by 1 base and J by 2 bases, with 11 bases left in between. Germline V gene lookup returns CDR1 SGHAT and CDR2 FQNNGV. CDR3 amino acids: CASSLVRSSNTEAFF. CDR3 DNA sequence: TGTGCCAGCAGCTTAGTCCGTTCATCTAACACTGAAGCTTTCTTT.

The table lists this clonotype with many counts. The chain links TRBV7-2 to TRBJ2-7, with a weak D call TRBD1 (7 bases). Trimming pared 7 bases from V and 0 bases from J, leaving 16 bases between. The CDR3 sequence is 15 residues long. Looked up from germline, CDR1 is SGHTA and CDR2 is FQGNSA. CDR3 region: CASTPGGSLSYEQYF. Written as DNA, the CDR3 is TGTGCCAGCACCCCAGGGGGGAGCCTCTCCTACGAGCAGTACTTC.

This clonotype came up a few times. V gene TRBV2 combines with J gene TRBJ1-2; no firm D call. The length of the CDR3 is 12 residues. Deletions cut 4 bases from V and 7 bases from J, with 10 bases between. From germline, CDR1 is SNHLY and CDR2 FYNNEI. The CDR3 protein is CASSVHSGGYTF. The CDR3 nucleotides read TGTGCCAGCAGTGTCCATTCGGGTGGCTACACCTTC.

In its sample, this clonotype was seen many times. The chain couples TRBV6-2 or TRBV6-3 to TRBJ2-7; possibly TRBD1 for D (6 bases). The CDR3 covers 14 residues. V lost 4 bases and J 2 bases, leaving 12 bases between the germline ends. Germline CDR1 is MNHEY and CDR2 is SVGEGT. The CDR3 bases are TGTGCCAGCAGTTGGGACATGAAACCCTACGAGCAGTACTTC. This encodes CASSWDMKPYEQYF.

The chain uses TRBV6-1 and TRBJ1-1, with 7 bases identical to TRBD1. The germline CDR1 and CDR2 sequences are MNHNS and SASEGT. This CDR3 region has 12 residues. After removal of 6 bases from V and 7 bases from J, the junction contained 5 bases not matched to a gene. CDR3 coding DNA: TGTGCCAGCAGGCCAGGGGGGGTTGAAGCTTTCTTT. Its protein is CASRPGGVEAFF.

This clonotype was observed once. A much larger clone lies a single base off, so this may be a read error. CDR3 amino acids: CASGPDRGKAFF. The CDR3 nucleotides read TGTGCCAGCGGCCCCGACCGGGGAAAAGCTTTCTTT. The chain couples TRBV3-1 to TRBJ1-1; D gene unclear. V was trimmed by 8 bases and J by 9 bases, leaving 16 bases between them. CDR3 size: 12 residues. Germline CDR1 and CDR2: LGHDT and YNNKEL (reference sequence).

This clonotype was seen at least ten times. The J gene is TRBJ2-6, the V gene TRBV7-6; possible D gene TRBD1, 5 bases. Trimming removed 6 bases from V and 3 bases from J, with 12 bases in between. The CDR3 has 15 amino acids. Germline V gives CDR1 SGHVS, CDR2 FNYEAQ. The CDR3 DNA sequence: TGTGCCAGCAGTCCTAGGGGCGGTGGGGCCAACGTCCTGACTTTC. This sequence encodes CASSPRGGGANVLTF.

Many counts were recorded for this clonotype. The genes are TRBV24-1 and TRBJ2-7; D is tentatively TRBD1 or TRBD2 (6 bases each). Trimming cost V 5 bases and J 2 bases, with 12 bases left between them. CDR1 is KGHDR, CDR2 SFDVKD, per germline. The CDR3 has 14 residues. CDR3 loop: CATSAGEVPYEQYF. The CDR3 region has the DNA TGTGCCACCAGTGCAGGGGAGGTCCCCTACGAGCAGTACTTC.

The genes are TRBV6-1 and TRBJ2-1; D call uncertain. The germline V gene has CDR1 MNHNS and CDR2 SASEGT. Trimming left V 7 bases short and J 0 bases short, with 7 bases between. This CDR3 is built from 13 residues. The CDR3 is CASTLSSYNEQFF. CDR3 DNA: TGTGCCAGCACCTTGAGCTCCTACAATGAGCAGTTCTTC.

This clonotype was counted a few times. The chain carries TRBV9 and TRBJ1-2, with D unresolved. The CDR3 spans 13 residues. Germline V CDR1 and CDR2: SGDLS, YYNGEE. Trimming took off 3 bases at V and 2 bases at J, with 8 bases between the two ends. The CDR3 sequence is CASSEEENYGYTF. In DNA, the CDR3 is TGTGCCAGCAGCGAAGAGGAGAACTATGGCTACACCTTC.

This clonotype was detected many times. The rearrangement links TRBV7-2 to TRBJ1-4, with 7 bases lining up with TRBD1. This CDR3 is built from 16 residues. J was trimmed by 8 bases and V by 5 bases; bases with no gene match: 14. Germline CDR1 reads SGHTA; CDR2 reads FQGNSA. The CDR3 DNA reads TGTGCCAGCAGCCAACTACCACAGGGGTCTGGCGAAAAACTGTTTTTT. As protein: CASSQLPQGSGEKLFF. Full variable domain (missing parts from reference TRBV7-2 and TRBJ1-4): GAGVSQSPSNKVTEKGKDVELRCDPISGHTALYWYRQSLGQGLEFLIYFQGNSAPDKSGLPSDRFSAERTGGSVSTLTIQRTQQEDSAVYLCASSQLPQGSGEKLFFGSGTQLSVL.

The V call is TRBV29-1, the J call TRBJ2-1; TRBD2 aligns across 14 bases. V gave up 3 bases and J gave up 0 bases; unmatched junction bases: 10. This CDR3 region has 19 residues. CDR1 is SQVTM and CDR2 is ANQGSEA in the germline V gene. CDR3 amino acids: CSVDPGTSGSLSSYNEQFF. The CDR3 nucleotides are TGCAGCGTTGACCCCGGGACTAGCGGGAGCTTAAGCTCCTACAATGAGCAGTTCTTC.

This clonotype has more than one count but fewer than ten. This sequence joins TRBV3-1 and TRBJ2-5; 11 nucleotides align to TRBD2. Unmatched junction bases numbered 5, after V lost 1 base and J lost 4 bases. Germline lookup yields CDR1 LGHDT and CDR2 YNNKEL (reference sequence). The CDR3 loop spans 16 amino acids. The CDR3 here is CASSQVILAGGETQYF. The CDR3, as DNA: TGTGCCAGCAGCCAAGTCATTCTAGCGGGAGGAGAGACCCAGTACTTC.

This clonotype showed up many times. This chain uses TRBV6-6 with TRBJ1-2; D is possibly TRBD1 (5 bases). The CDR3 runs 15 residues. V lost 0 bases and J lost 5, with 13 bases in between. The germline CDR1 and CDR2 sequences are MNHNY and SVGAGI (reference sequence). DNA of the CDR3: TGTGCCAGCAGTTACTCGTTGGGGGGGGGATATGGCTACACCTTC. Translation: CASSYSLGGGYGYTF.

As to this clonotype: One end of the junction is discordant with germline, which a read error may explain. The chain is built from TRBV6-9 and TRBJ1-6; D gene ambiguous. Germline values: CDR1 MNHGY, CDR2 SVAAGI. The CDR3 is 15 amino acids. The CDR3 coding sequence is TGTGCCGGCAGTTACAAAATGGGAGGCTTTACACCCCTCCACTTT. Translating it yields CAGSYKMGGFTPLHF.

The V call is TRBV27, the J call TRBJ2-7; 12 nucleotides agree with TRBD2. Unmatched junction bases numbered 5, after V lost 6 bases and J lost 2 bases. CDR1 is MNHEY, CDR2 SMNVEV, per germline (reference sequence). The CDR3 sequence is 15 residues long. CDR3 DNA sequence: TGTGCCAGCAGGGAAGGACTAGCGGGGACCTACGAGCAGTACTTC. Translation gives CASREGLAGTYEQYF.

The chain has TRBV12-3 or TRBV12-4 and TRBJ1-2, with unresolved D. V dropped 6 bases and J dropped 7 bases, with 15 bases sitting between them. The CDR3 totals 13 residues. The CDR3 coding sequence is TGTGCCAGCAGCCCCGGGCATTCGAGTGGCTACACCTTC. Its translation: CASSPGHSSGYTF.

This clonotype was recorded a few times. V and J are TRBV3-1 and TRBJ2-6, with 14 bases that match TRBD2. The CDR3 loop spans 19 amino acids. V lost 3 bases, J lost 2 bases, and 6 bases stayed unmatched. Per germline, CDR1 LGHDT and CDR2 YNNKEL (reference sequence). The CDR3 region has the DNA TGTGCCAGCAGCCAGGCCCGGGGACTAGCGGGAGCTGGGGCCAACGTCCTGACTTTC. This sequence encodes CASSQARGLAGAGANVLTF.

The V and J genes are TRBV5-1 and TRBJ1-5; D not certain. Trimming left V 0 bases short and J 11 bases short, with 21 bases between. This CDR3 is built from 16 residues. In germline, CDR1 is SGHRS, CDR2 YFSETQ. CDR3 DNA sequence: TGCGCCAGCAGCTTGGGTCCTCACAATCCGGATGAGTCCCAGCATTTT. Protein sequence: CASSLGPHNPDESQHF. Looking up the rest from reference TRBV5-1 and TRBJ1-5 gives the full variable domain: KAGVTQTPRYLIKTRGQQVTLSCSPISGHRSVSWYQQTPGQGLQFLFEYFSETQRNKGNFPGRFSGRQFSNSRSEMNVSTLELGDSALYLCASSLGPHNPDESQHFGDGTRLSIL.

This clonotype has a handful of counts. J is TRBJ2-1 and V is TRBV6-5; maybe TRBD1 (6 bases). CDR3 length: 13 residues. The germline V gene encodes CDR1 MNHEY and CDR2 SVGAGI. The V gene lost 0 bases and the J gene lost 6 bases, with 6 bases spanning the gap. The DNA of the CDR3 is TGTGCCAGCAGTTACTCGACAGGCAATGAGCAGTTCTTC. The encoded protein is CASSYSTGNEQFF.

This clonotype was recorded at least ten times. The J gene is TRBJ1-1, the V gene TRBV3-1; 7 positions agree with TRBD1. Per germline, CDR1 LGHDT and CDR2 YNNKEL (reference sequence). The trim removed 4 bases at V and 11 bases at J, leaving 4 bases unmatched. This CDR3 spans 11 amino acids. CDR3 sequence (DNA): TGTGCCAGCAGCCGGGACAGTGAGGCTTTCTTT. This sequence encodes CASSRDSEAFF. Full variable domain (rest looked up from reference TRBV3-1 and TRBJ1-1): DTAVSQTPKYLVTQMGNDKSIKCEQNLGHDTMYWYKQDSKKFLKIMFSYNNKELIINETVPNRFSPKSPDKAHLNLHINSLELGDSAVYFCASSRDSEAFFGQGTRLTVV.

V gene TRBV11-2 combines with J gene TRBJ2-2; unclear D gene. Germline lookup yields CDR1 SGHAT and CDR2 FQNNGV. Trimming took 0 bases from V and 4 from J, leaving 6 bases between them. This CDR3 is 14 amino acids long. This chain's CDR3 is CASSLDSGTGELFF. The DNA for the CDR3 is TGTGCCAGCAGCTTAGATTCGGGCACCGGGGAGCTGTTTTTT.

This clonotype has at least ten counts. The J gene is TRBJ2-5, the V gene TRBV7-9; TRBD2 matches at 12 bases. CDR3 size: 14 residues. CDR1 and CDR2 from the germline V gene are SEHNR and FQNEAQ (reference sequence). V trimming: 5 bases; J trimming: 5 bases; junction bases outside the gene matches: 3. The CDR3 protein is CASSPTSGRETQYF. CDR3 DNA: TGTGCCAGCAGCCCCACTAGCGGGAGGGAGACCCAGTACTTC. The variable domain in full, with the rest retrieved from reference TRBV7-9 and TRBJ2-5, is DTGVSQNPRHKITKRGQNVTFRCDPISEHNRLYWYRQTLGQGPEFLTYFQNEAQLEKSRLLSDRFSAERPKGSFSTLEIQRTEQGDSAMYLCASSPTSGRETQYFGPGTRLLVL.

This clonotype was detected many times. This rearrangement joins TRBV5-6 to TRBJ2-7; D may correspond to TRBD1 or TRBD2 (5 bases each). V dropped 0 bases and J dropped 1 base, with 14 bases sitting between them. The CDR3 totals 16 residues. The germline V gene encodes CDR1 SGHDT and CDR2 YYEEEE. The CDR3 DNA reads as TGTGCCAGCAGCTTGGCCGGGGCACTATCGTCCTACGAGCAGTACTTC. Translating it yields CASSLAGALSSYEQYF.